The source of this TCR beta chain is a study of T cells in Graves' hyperthyroidism and ophthalmopathy. Study findings and constraints: Stable hyperthyroidism was separated from ophthalmopathy by a model based on 13 V-J features.

Using RNA transcripts as the source, TCR beta CDR3 regions were amplified. The TCR CDR3 was amplified in a first-round RT-PCR using the HTBI primer set. TCRdb processed the multiplex PCR reads anew with MiXCR; each CDR3 protein has one entry. The repertoire holds around 500,000 distinct CDR3 sequences, with 15% to 20% as singletons. As regards this clonotype: Its antigen is as yet unknown.

The V gene's germline CDR1 is LNHNV and CDR2 YYDKDF (reference sequence). The V gene lost 3 bases and the J gene lost 1 base, with 10 bases spanning the gap. CDR3 length: 15 residues. Sample: blood. The receptor was isolated from a woman aged 25 to 39 with Graves' ophthalmopathy. The chain joins TRBV15 to TRBJ2-1, with D hard to call. CDR3 amino acids: CATSSPSWSYNEQFF. The CDR3 DNA follows: TGTGCCACCAGCAGCCCCAGCTGGTCCTACAATGAGCAGTTCTTC. Using reference TRBV15 and TRBJ2-1 for the parts outside the CDR3, the full variable domain is DAMVIQNPRYQVTQFGKPVTLSCSQTLNHNVMYWYQQKSSQAPKLLFHYYDKDFNNEADTPDNFQSRRPNTSFCFLDIRSPGLGDTAMYLCATSSPSWSYNEQFFGPGTRLTVL.